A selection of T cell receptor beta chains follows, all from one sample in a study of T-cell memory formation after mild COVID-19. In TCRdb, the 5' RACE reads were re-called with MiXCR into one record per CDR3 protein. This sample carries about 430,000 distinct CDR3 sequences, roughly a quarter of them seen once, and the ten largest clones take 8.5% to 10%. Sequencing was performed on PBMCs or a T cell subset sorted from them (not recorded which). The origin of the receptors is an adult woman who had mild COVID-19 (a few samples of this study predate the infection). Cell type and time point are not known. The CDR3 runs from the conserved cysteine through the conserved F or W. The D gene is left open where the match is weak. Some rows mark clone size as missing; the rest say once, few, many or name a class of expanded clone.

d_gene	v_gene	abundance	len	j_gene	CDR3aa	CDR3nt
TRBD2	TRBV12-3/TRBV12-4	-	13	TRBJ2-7	CASSSGGTGEQYF	TGTGCCAGCAGTAGCGGGGGCACGGGCGAGCAGTACTTC
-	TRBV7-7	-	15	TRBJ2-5	CASSLRQARQETQYF	TGTGCCAGCAGCTTGCGACAGGCGAGGCAAGAGACCCAGTACTTC
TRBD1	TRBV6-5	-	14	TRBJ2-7	CASTRQGTSYEQYF	TGTGCCAGCACAAGACAGGGTACCTCCTACGAGCAGTACTTC
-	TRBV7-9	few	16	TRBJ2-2	CASSLLTEYGTGELFF	TGTGCCAGCAGCTTACTCACAGAGTATGGCACCGGGGAGCTGTTTTTT
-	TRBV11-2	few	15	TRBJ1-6	CASSLLSGGNSPLHF	TGTGCCAGCAGCTTATTATCCGGGGGAAATTCACCCCTCCACTTT
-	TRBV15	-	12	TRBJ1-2	CATSRGDLGYTF	TGTGCCACCAGCAGAGGGGATTTAGGCTACACCTTC
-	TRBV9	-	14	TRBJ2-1	CASSAKGYYNEQFF	TGTGCCAGCAGCGCCAAGGGTTACTACAATGAGCAGTTCTTC
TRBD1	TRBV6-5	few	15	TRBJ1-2	CASSPGQGATGGYTF	TGTGCCAGCAGCCCAGGACAGGGGGCGACTGGAGGCTACACCTTC
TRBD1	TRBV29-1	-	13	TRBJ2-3	CSKGQGGTDTQYF	TGCAGCAAAGGACAGGGTGGCACAGATACGCAGTATTTT
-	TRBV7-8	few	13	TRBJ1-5	CASSLFPDQPQHF	TGTGCCAGCAGCTTATTTCCGGATCAGCCCCAGCATTTT
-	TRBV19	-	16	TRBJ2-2	CASSIRMTGETGELFF	TGTGCCAGTAGTATAAGGATGACAGGTGAAACCGGGGAGCTGTTTTTT
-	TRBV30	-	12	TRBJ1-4	CAWSVRDEKLFF	TGTGCCTGGAGTGTACGGGACGAAAAACTGTTTTTT
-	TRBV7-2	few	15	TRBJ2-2	CASSSRGPTTGELFF	TGTGCCAGCAGCTCCCGGGGGCCAACCACCGGGGAGCTGTTTTTT
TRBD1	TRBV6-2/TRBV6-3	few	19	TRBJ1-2	CASSYIFAAGGEGRYGYTF	TGTGCCAGCAGTTATATATTCGCGGCAGGGGGAGAAGGCCGCTATGGCTACACCTTC
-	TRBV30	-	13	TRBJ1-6	CAWSLANNSPLHF	TGTGCCTGGAGCCTTGCAAATAATTCACCCCTCCACTTT
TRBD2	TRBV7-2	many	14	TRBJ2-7	CASSLRLAGVEQYF	TGTGCCAGCAGCTTGAGACTAGCGGGGGTCGAGCAGTACTTC
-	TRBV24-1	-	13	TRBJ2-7	CATSDPGLYEQYF	TGTGCCACCAGTGATCCAGGGCTCTACGAGCAGTACTTC
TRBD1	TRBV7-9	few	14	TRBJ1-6	CASSPGTGDSPLHF	TGTGCCAGCAGCCCTGGGACAGGGGATTCACCCCTCCACTTT
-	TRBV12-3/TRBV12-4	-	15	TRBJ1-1	CASSLSASANTEAFF	TGTGCCAGCAGCTTGTCTGCGAGCGCGAACACTGAAGCTTTCTTT
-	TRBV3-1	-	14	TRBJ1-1	CASSPWGGDTEAFF	TGTGCCAGCAGCCCCTGGGGAGGGGACACTGAAGCTTTCTTT
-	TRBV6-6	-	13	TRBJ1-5	CASRDSSHQPQHF	TGTGCCAGCAGGGACAGTTCCCATCAGCCCCAGCATTTT
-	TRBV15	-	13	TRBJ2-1	CATSRGGPDEQFF	TGTGCCACCAGCAGAGGAGGGCCAGATGAGCAGTTCTTC